One sample yielded the 17 T cell receptor beta chains listed below, sequenced in a study of blood T cell repertoires in COVID-19. Only in-frame clones appear in the TCRdb table, and some are missing; sequencing was by immunoSEQ multiplex PCR. This table holds over 300,000 clones, 90% found once. The source material was peripheral blood. The receptors were gathered from a man aged 18-30 years with active or convalescent COVID-19.

The chain joins TRBV6-4 to TRBJ2-3, with 7 bases identical to TRBD2. The CDR3 length is 16 residues. V shed 4 bases and J 6 bases; nucleotides not matched to a gene: 13. Germline CDR1 and CDR2: MRHNA and SNTAGT. In nucleotides, the CDR3 is TGTGCCAGCAGTGTTATGAGTAGCGGGCCCATCGATACGCAGTATTTT. The encoded protein is CASSVMSSGPIDTQYF.

This chain links TRBV5-8 with TRBJ2-3; D is undetermined. The CDR3 has 15 amino acids. Germline lookup yields CDR1 SGHTS and CDR2 YDEGEE. The V gene lost 4 bases and the J gene lost 7 bases, with 19 bases spanning the gap. CDR3 in DNA: TGTGCCAGCAGCCCCTTAGCCCTGGAGTTGTATACGCAGTATTTT. It codes for CASSPLALELYTQYF.

This rearrangement joins TRBV20-1 to TRBJ2-7; D is undetermined. The germline V and J ends were trimmed by 5 bases and 6 bases, with 5 bases remaining between them. CDR3 length: 9 residues. Germline V gene data show CDR1 as DFQATT and CDR2 as SNEGSKA (reference sequence). For the CDR3, the DNA is TGCAGTGCTGGCTTCGAGCAGTACTTC. Translated, it gives CSAGFEQYF.

This clone appeared a few times. This chain uses TRBV14 with TRBJ2-7; 7 bases fit TRBD1. Unmatched junction bases numbered 8, after V lost 0 bases and J lost 6 bases. This CDR3 is 15 amino acids long. Germline V gene data show CDR1 as SGHDN and CDR2 as FVKESK. CDR3 sequence: CASSQEQGNGFEQYF. CDR3 nucleotides: TGTGCCAGCAGCCAAGAACAGGGGAATGGGTTCGAGCAGTACTTC.

DNA of the CDR3: TGTGCCAGCAGTATACTAAAGTCTAGCACAGATACGCAGTATTTT. It specifies CASSILKSSTDTQYF. The chain uses TRBV6-5 and TRBJ2-3; D not certain. The CDR3 runs to 15 residues. Germline lookup yields CDR1 MNHEY and CDR2 SVGAGI. The V and J ends lost 5 bases and 0 bases respectively, with 12 bases between them.

The chain combines TRBV11-2 with TRBJ1-6; no firm D call. The germline V gene has CDR1 SGHAT and CDR2 FQNNGV. Trimming removed 4 bases at V and 6 bases at J, with 13 bases between. The CDR3 loop spans 15 amino acids. This CDR3 is CASSSLTLVNSPLHF. As DNA, the CDR3 is TGTGCCAGCAGCTCTCTGACATTAGTTAATTCACCCCTCCACTTT.

The J gene is TRBJ1-3, the V gene TRBV27; 7 nucleotides agree with TRBD1. The trim removed 5 bases at V and 0 bases at J, leaving 7 bases unmatched. This CDR3 is built from 16 residues. Germline V gene data show CDR1 as MNHEY and CDR2 as SMNVEV (reference sequence). The CDR3 protein is CASSPTGVPSGNTIYF. The CDR3 coding sequence is TGTGCCAGCAGTCCCACAGGGGTCCCCTCTGGAAACACCATATATTTT.

CDR3 sequence reads: CASSWRTGGSNQPQHF. The CDR3, as DNA: TGTGCCAGCAGTTGGCGGACAGGAGGGAGCAATCAGCCCCAGCATTTT. V is TRBV28 and J is TRBJ1-5; 7 bases are shared with TRBD1. CDR1 and CDR2 from the germline V gene are MDHEN and SYDVKM. V gave up 4 bases and J gave up 1 base; unmatched junction bases: 7. The CDR3 contains 16 residues.

The V and J genes are TRBV5-1 and TRBJ1-1; possible D gene TRBD1, 5 bases. V gave up 0 bases and J gave up 1 base, with 7 bases separating them. CDR1 and CDR2 (germline): SGHRS, YFSETQ. The CDR3 covers 14 residues. The DNA for the CDR3 is TGCGCCAGCAGCTTGGATACAGGGAACACTGAAGCTTTCTTT. It yields the protein CASSLDTGNTEAFF.

This clone was detected once. V and J are TRBV4-1 and TRBJ2-7; 9 bases line up with TRBD1. Losses at the gene ends were 4 bases for V and 3 bases for J; bases not matched to a gene: 7. Per the germline V gene, CDR1 is MGHRA and CDR2 is YSYEKL. CDR3 length: 15 residues. As DNA, the CDR3 is TGCGCCAGCAGCCGAGGGACAGGGTCGGGCTACGAGCAGTACTTC. It encodes CASSRGTGSGYEQYF.

The V gene is TRBV6-4, the J gene TRBJ2-1, with 13 bases that match TRBD2. The germline V gene has CDR1 MRHNA and CDR2 SNTAGT. The CDR3 runs 15 residues. Trimming removed 3 bases from V and 7 bases from J; junction bases left unmatched: 3. Written as DNA, the CDR3 is TGTGCCAGCAGTGAAGAGACTAGCGGGGGGAATGAGCAGTTCTTC. Amino acids: CASSEETSGGNEQFF.

The chain employs TRBV6-5 and TRBJ1-3, with D uncertain. CDR3 length: 16 amino acids. Germline values: CDR1 MNHEY, CDR2 SVGAGI. With 3 bases removed from V and 0 bases from J, the gap between germline ends came to 12 bases. The CDR3 sequence is CASSYTGTNSGNTIYF. The CDR3 region has the DNA TGTGCCAGCAGTTATACGGGAACTAACTCTGGAAACACCATATATTTT.

J is TRBJ2-7 and V is TRBV19; 9 bases align to TRBD1. This CDR3 is built from 14 residues. Looked up from germline, CDR1 is LNHDA and CDR2 is SQIVND (reference sequence). V dropped 6 bases and J dropped 4; count of bases not matched to a gene: 7. The CDR3: CASSGTGRGYEQYF. CDR3 sequence (DNA): TGTGCCAGTAGCGGGACAGGGAGGGGTTACGAGCAGTACTTC.

The rearrangement links TRBV19 to TRBJ1-5; D is undetermined. CDR1 is LNHDA, CDR2 SQIVND, per germline (reference sequence). V gave up 6 bases and J gave up 4 bases, with 7 bases separating them. The CDR3 sequence is 12 residues long. This chain's CDR3 is CASRPENQPQHF. CDR3 DNA sequence: TGTGCCAGTAGGCCAGAAAATCAGCCCCAGCATTTT.

The V call is TRBV4-2, the J call TRBJ1-3; unclear D gene. Germline CDR1 reads LGHNA; CDR2 reads YNFKEQ. V was shortened by 2 bases and J by 0 bases, with 8 bases between the two germline ends. The CDR3 extends over 15 amino acids. This CDR3 reads CASSQTRSSGNTIYF. The CDR3 DNA sequence: TGTGCCAGCAGCCAAACGAGGAGCTCTGGAAACACCATATATTTT.

The chain links TRBV6-2 or TRBV6-3 to TRBJ1-1; no reliable D call. This CDR3 contains 12 residues. Deletions cut 1 base from V and 8 bases from J, with 8 bases between. Germline V gene data show CDR1 as MNHEY and CDR2 as SVGEGT. CDR3 protein: CASSYWEQEAFF. In nucleotides, the CDR3 is TGTGCCAGCAGTTACTGGGAGCAAGAAGCTTTCTTT.

The chain recombines TRBV19 with TRBJ2-1, with D perhaps matching TRBD1 (5 bases). The CDR3 contains 16 residues. The V gene lost 8 bases and the J gene lost 8 bases, with 25 bases spanning the gap. The V gene's germline CDR1 is LNHDA and CDR2 SQIVND (reference sequence). Here the CDR3 reads CASQPPSLGFRDEQFF. For the CDR3, the DNA is TGTGCCAGTCAACCCCCGAGCTTGGGATTCAGGGATGAGCAGTTCTTC.